A single sample is the source of the 19 T cell receptor beta chains below, sequenced in a study of breast tumors, draining lymph nodes, adjacent tissues. Via MiXCR, TCRdb re-called the multiplex PCR reads, giving one row per CDR3 protein. The repertoire includes over 10,000 distinct CDR3 sequences, roughly 62% of them detected once, and under 55% sits in the top ten. Specimen: tumor-adjacent breast tissue. All receptors derive from a female donor with breast cancer. Some clones in this sample may be carry-over from other donors' samples.

The CDR3 here is CASSLGQGFEQYF. As DNA, the CDR3 is TGTGCCAGCAGCTTAGGGCAGGGGTTCGAGCAGTACTTC. The genes are TRBV11-3 and TRBJ2-7, with D maybe TRBD1 (6 bases). The CDR3 covers 13 residues. CDR1 and CDR2 from the germline V gene are SGHNT and YENEEA. Trimming stripped 1 base from V and 6 bases from J, with 10 bases between.

The rearrangement links TRBV7-8 to TRBJ1-4; D is perhaps TRBD1 (5 bases). CDR1 and CDR2 (germline): SGHVS, FQNEAQ. Trimming left V 3 bases short and J 6 bases short, with 11 bases between. The CDR3 has 14 amino acids. The chain's CDR3 is CASSFGGAHEKLFF. In nucleotides, the CDR3 is TGTGCCAGCAGCTTCGGAGGGGCGCATGAAAAACTGTTTTTT.

This clonotype was detected ten times or more. This rearrangement joins TRBV4-1 to TRBJ2-1, with TRBD1 identical over 7 bases. The length of the CDR3 is 15 residues. Germline V gives CDR1 MGHRA, CDR2 YSYEKL. V shed 4 bases and J 4 bases; nucleotides not matched to a gene: 7. CDR3: CASSLIWTGYNEQFF. The CDR3 nucleotides are TGCGCCAGCAGCCTAATATGGACAGGATACAATGAGCAGTTCTTC.

This rearrangement joins TRBV7-6 to TRBJ2-3; 14 nucleotides align to TRBD2. The CDR3 length is 19 residues. Germline V gives CDR1 SGHVS, CDR2 FNYEAQ. The V segment lost 5 bases and the J segment 1 base; nucleotides outside the gene matches: 11. The CDR3 DNA sequence: TGTGCCAGCAGCCCTGGGACTAGCGGGAGTTTTCAGGGCACAGATACGCAGTATTTT. It yields the protein CASSPGTSGSFQGTDTQYF.

This chain links TRBV7-6 with TRBJ1-6, with unresolved D. Germline lookup yields CDR1 SGHVS and CDR2 FNYEAQ. V shed 5 bases and J shed 10 bases, with 12 bases lying between them. The CDR3 sequence is 13 residues long. The CDR3 DNA reads TGTGCCAGCAGCCCTTCGGCGGGGTCACCCCTCCACTTT. Residues: CASSPSAGSPLHF.

This clonotype has a count of ten or more. J is TRBJ1-2 and V is TRBV19; no definite D call. The CDR3 has 14 residues. Germline lookup yields CDR1 LNHDA and CDR2 SQIVND (reference sequence). With 1 base removed from V and 4 bases from J, the gap between germline ends came to 10 bases. CDR3 loop: CASSIVGIPYGYTF. Written as DNA, the CDR3 is TGTGCCAGTAGTATAGTAGGGATCCCCTATGGCTACACCTTC.

The chain links TRBV7-8 to TRBJ1-2; D is ambiguous. Trimming took 4 bases from V and 0 from J, leaving 12 bases between them. Germline CDR1 is SGHVS and CDR2 is FQNEAQ. The CDR3 runs to 15 residues. CDR3 sequence: CASSSPTVTNYGYTF. CDR3 sequence (DNA): TGTGCCAGCAGCTCCCCGACGGTTACTAACTATGGCTACACCTTC.

At least ten counts were recorded for this clonotype. The J gene is TRBJ2-7, the V gene TRBV28; D assignment may be TRBD1 or TRBD2 (6 bases each). Germline V gene lookup returns CDR1 MDHEN and CDR2 SYDVKM. The CDR3 runs 15 residues. The V gene lost 5 bases and the J gene lost 2 bases, with 16 bases spanning the gap. CDR3 nucleotide sequence: TGTGCCAGCAGTCCCGGACAGCGGGTACCCTACGAGCAGTACTTC. Translated, it gives CASSPGQRVPYEQYF. The full variable domain, rest sourced from reference TRBV28 and TRBJ2-7, is DVKVTQSSRYLVKRTGEKVFLECVQDMDHENMFWYRQDPGLGLRLIYFSYDVKMKEKGDIPEGYSVSREKKERFSLILESASTNQTSMYLCASSPGQRVPYEQYFGPGTRLTVT.

This clonotype was recorded a few times. No conserved phenylalanine or tryptophan ends this CDR3, so it is likely a read error. Because the CDR3's place on the DNA is in doubt, the DNA is left out and the CDR3 is given as listed by TCRdb. The chain combines TRBV4-1 with TRBJ2-5; the D segment call TRBD1 is taken from the table without a DNA check. Germline CDR1 is MGHRA and CDR2 is YSYEKL. The CDR3 is made up of 9 amino acids, end residues included. CDR3 in amino acids: CASSQGEDR.

By sample share, this clonotype is medium-sized. The rearrangement links TRBV7-2 to TRBJ2-7, with a possible D match to TRBD2 (5 bases). Trimming left V 6 bases short and J 7 bases short, with 16 bases between. Germline lookup yields CDR1 SGHTA and CDR2 FQGNSA. This CDR3 has 13 residues. CDR3 in DNA: TGTGCCAGCAGAAAAGCAGGAGGTCATGAGCAGTACTTC. This sequence encodes CASRKAGGHEQYF.

The chain couples TRBV19 to TRBJ1-5; D call uncertain. The CDR3 extends over 16 amino acids. V was pared by 1 base and J by 1 base, with 11 bases between. Germline V gene data show CDR1 as LNHDA and CDR2 as SQIVND (reference sequence). The CDR3, as DNA: TGTGCCAGTAGTATAGTTAGGGTGGCGAGCAATCAGCCCCAGCATTTT. It translates to CASSIVRVASNQPQHF.

In its sample, this clonotype was seen once. The conserved phenylalanine or tryptophan normally closing the CDR3 is absent here, so this likely arose from a read error. The J gene is TRBJ2-2, the V gene TRBV10-3, with no clear D. Germline CDR1 ENHRY, CDR2 SYGVKD. Trimming shortened V by 8 bases and J by 1 base, and 5 bases separated the two germline ends. CDR3 length: 12 amino acids. CDR3 region: CAIAENTGELFL. In DNA, the CDR3 is TGTGCCATCGCAGAGAACACCGGGGAGCTGTTTCTT.

The chain couples TRBV29-1 to TRBJ2-7, with 8 nucleotides matching TRBD1. The CDR3 is 11 amino acids. Germline V gene sequence: CDR1 SQVTM, CDR2 ANQGSEA. Losses at the gene ends were 7 bases for V and 5 bases for J; bases not matched to a gene: 4. As DNA, the CDR3 is TGCAGCGCCGACAGGGGCCACGAGCAGTACTTC. Its protein product is CSADRGHEQYF.

This clonotype is medium-sized by share. This chain joins TRBV20-1 and TRBJ2-7, with 11 nucleotides matching TRBD2. V lost 5 bases, J lost 2 bases, and 8 bases stayed unmatched. From germline, CDR1 is DFQATT and CDR2 SNEGSKA (reference sequence). The CDR3 extends over 15 amino acids. The CDR3 protein is CSAPPLAGVTYEQYF. DNA of the CDR3: TGCAGTGCTCCCCCACTAGCGGGGGTTACCTACGAGCAGTACTTC.

This clonotype was found many times. V and J are TRBV28 and TRBJ1-6, with D possibly TRBD1 on 5 matching bases. Trimming left V 7 bases short and J 6 bases short, with 16 bases between. This CDR3 has 15 amino acids. Looked up from germline, CDR1 is MDHEN and CDR2 is SYDVKM. The CDR3 is CASTNPGRGNSPLHF. In DNA form, the CDR3 reads TGTGCCAGCACCAACCCGGGGAGGGGTAATTCACCCCTCCACTTT.

In this sample, this clonotype turned up many times. The chain recombines TRBV29-1 with TRBJ1-1, with 7 nucleotides matching TRBD1. J gave up 2 bases and V 7 bases, and 7 bases lay outside the gene matches. This CDR3 has 13 residues. Germline V CDR1 and CDR2: SQVTM, ANQGSEA. CDR3 DNA: TGCAGCGCTCGACAGGGCTCCAACACTGAAGCTTTCTTT. Its translation: CSARQGSNTEAFF.

The V call is TRBV5-6, the J call TRBJ2-3; 12 bases agree with TRBD2. Trimming cost V 2 bases and J 4 bases; bases outside gene matches: 2. Germline assignment: CDR1 SGHDT and CDR2 YYEEEE. The CDR3 has 15 amino acids. The CDR3 DNA sequence: TGTGCCAGCAGCTTACTAGCGGGAGGTGCAGATACGCAGTATTTT. This translates into CASSLLAGGADTQYF. Variable domain in full (rest from reference TRBV5-6 and TRBJ2-3): DAGVTQSPTHLIKTRGQQVTLRCSPKSGHDTVSWYQQALGQGPQFIFQYYEEEERQRGNFPDRFSGHQFPNYSSELNVNALLLGDSALYLCASSLLAGGADTQYFGPGTRLTVL.

The chain uses TRBV14 and TRBJ2-1; possibly TRBD1 or TRBD2 for D (5 bases each). Germline-derived CDR1 and CDR2 are SGHDN and FVKESK. V was clipped by 0 bases and J by 7 bases, with 10 bases between them. This CDR3 contains 14 residues. DNA of the CDR3: TGTGCCAGCAGCCAAGAGGGGACCTGGAATGAGCAGTTCTTC. It translates to CASSQEGTWNEQFF. The full variable domain, its missing parts supplied by reference TRBV14 and TRBJ2-1, is EAGVTQFPSHSVIEKGQTVTLRCDPISGHDNLYWYRRVMGKEIKFLLHFVKESKQDESGMPNNRFLAERTGGTYSTLKVQPAELEDSGVYFCASSQEGTWNEQFFGPGTRLTVL.

The CDR3 protein is CRIKGRYGYTF. The CDR3 DNA is TGCAGGATCAAGGGGAGGTATGGCTACACCTTC. J is TRBJ1-2 and V is TRBV20-1, with D possibly matching TRBD1 (5 bases). Germline V gives CDR1 DFQATT, CDR2 SNEGSKA (reference sequence). This CDR3 region has 11 residues.